This T cell receptor beta chain was recorded in a study of Graves' ophthalmopathy and Graves' hyperthyroidism. This clonotype was counted ten times or more. Its antigen remains unknown. General study points: Blood also harbored most expanded thyroid clonotypes above 0.001 frequency. Forecasting of ophthalmopathy progression by the model achieved around 68% sensitivity and approximately 72% specificity.

The CDR3 is made up of 16 amino acids. Germline CDR1 reads MDHEN; CDR2 reads SYDVKM. Trimming took off 2 bases at V and 0 bases at J, with 14 bases between the two ends. Amplified material comprised TCR beta CDR3 regions derived from RNA transcripts. The first round was an RT-PCR with HTBI primers, and the second round was a multiplex PCR. TCRdb reprocessed the multiplex PCR reads with MiXCR, giving one entry per CDR3 protein. The sample gives approximately 480,000 distinct CDR3 sequences, approximately 15% of which show up once; roughly 10% is in the top ten. The chain carries TRBV28 and TRBJ2-7, with D perhaps given as TRBD1 or TRBD2 (5 bases each). The source is a woman in her 30s with Graves' ophthalmopathy. The sequenced sample was blood. The CDR3 is CASSLSRGAGSYEQYF. In nucleotides, the CDR3 is TGTGCCAGCAGTTTAAGTAGGGGCGCGGGCTCCTACGAGCAGTACTTC.